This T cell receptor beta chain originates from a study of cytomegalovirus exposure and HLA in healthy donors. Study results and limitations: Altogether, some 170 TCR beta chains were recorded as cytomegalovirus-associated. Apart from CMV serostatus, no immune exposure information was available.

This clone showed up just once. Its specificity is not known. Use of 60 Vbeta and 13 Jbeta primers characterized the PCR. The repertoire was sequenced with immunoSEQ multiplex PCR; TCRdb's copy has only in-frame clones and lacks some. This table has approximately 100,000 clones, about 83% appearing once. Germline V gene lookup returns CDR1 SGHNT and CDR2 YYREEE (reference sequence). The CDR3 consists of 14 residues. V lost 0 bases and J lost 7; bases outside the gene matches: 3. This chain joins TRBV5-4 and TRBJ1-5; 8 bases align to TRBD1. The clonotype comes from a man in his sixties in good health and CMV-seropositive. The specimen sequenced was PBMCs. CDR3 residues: CASSLAGQGQPQHF. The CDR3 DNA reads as TGTGCCAGCAGCTTGGCAGGACAGGGCCAGCCCCAGCATTTT. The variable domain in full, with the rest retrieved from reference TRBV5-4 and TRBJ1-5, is ETGVTQSPTHLIKTRGQQVTLRCSSQSGHNTVSWYQQALGQGPQFIFQYYREEENGRGNFPPRFSGLQFPNYSSELNVNALELDDSALYLCASSLAGQGQPQHFGDGTRLSIL.